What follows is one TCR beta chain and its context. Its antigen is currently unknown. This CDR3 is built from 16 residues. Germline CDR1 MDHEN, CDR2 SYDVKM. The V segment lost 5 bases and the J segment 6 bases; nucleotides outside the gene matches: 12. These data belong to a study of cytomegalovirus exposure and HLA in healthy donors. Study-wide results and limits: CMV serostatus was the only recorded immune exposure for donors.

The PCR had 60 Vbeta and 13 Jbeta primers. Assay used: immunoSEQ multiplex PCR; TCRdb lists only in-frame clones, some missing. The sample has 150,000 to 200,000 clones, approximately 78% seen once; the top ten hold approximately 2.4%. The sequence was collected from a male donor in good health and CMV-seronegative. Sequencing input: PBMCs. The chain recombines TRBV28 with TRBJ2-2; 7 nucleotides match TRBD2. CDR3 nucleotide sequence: TGTGCCAGCAGTCCCTACGGGCCCCGGGAGGCCGGGGAGCTGTTTTTT. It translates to CASSPYGPREAGELFF.